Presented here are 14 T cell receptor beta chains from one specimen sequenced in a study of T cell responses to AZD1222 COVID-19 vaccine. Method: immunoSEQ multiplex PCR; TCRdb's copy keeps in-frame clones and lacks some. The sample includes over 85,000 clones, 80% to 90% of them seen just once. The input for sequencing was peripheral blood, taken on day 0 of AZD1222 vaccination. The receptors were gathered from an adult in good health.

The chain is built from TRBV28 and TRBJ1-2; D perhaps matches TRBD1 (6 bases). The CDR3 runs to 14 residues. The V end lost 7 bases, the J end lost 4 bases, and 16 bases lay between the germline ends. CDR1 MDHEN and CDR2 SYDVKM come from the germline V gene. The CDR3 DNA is TGTGCCAGCATCAACTCTGACAGGCTCTATGGCTACACCTTC. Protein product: CASINSDRLYGYTF.

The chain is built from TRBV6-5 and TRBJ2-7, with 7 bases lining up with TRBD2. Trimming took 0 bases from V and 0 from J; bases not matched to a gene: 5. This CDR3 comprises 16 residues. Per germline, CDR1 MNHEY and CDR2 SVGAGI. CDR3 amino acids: CASSYSMLADSYEQYF. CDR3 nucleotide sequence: TGTGCCAGCAGTTACTCGATGCTAGCGGACTCCTACGAGCAGTACTTC.

The CDR3 sequence is CASSHLAGASSYNEQFF. CDR3 coding DNA: TGTGCCAGCAGCCATCTAGCGGGAGCATCTAGCTACAATGAGCAGTTCTTC. The chain employs TRBV11-2 and TRBJ2-1, with TRBD2 matching over 10 bases. There are 17 residues in the CDR3. The J segment lost 3 bases and the V segment lost 5 bases, leaving 10 bases of the junction unmatched. Germline CDR1 and CDR2: SGHAT and FQNNGV.

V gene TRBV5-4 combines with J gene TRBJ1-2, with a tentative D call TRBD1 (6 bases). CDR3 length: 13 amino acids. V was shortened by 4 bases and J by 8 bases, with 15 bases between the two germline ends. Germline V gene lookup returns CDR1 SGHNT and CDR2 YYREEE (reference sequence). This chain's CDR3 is CASSLGGRGGYTF. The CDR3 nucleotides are TGTGCCAGCAGCCTGGGGGGGCGCGGGGGCTACACCTTC.

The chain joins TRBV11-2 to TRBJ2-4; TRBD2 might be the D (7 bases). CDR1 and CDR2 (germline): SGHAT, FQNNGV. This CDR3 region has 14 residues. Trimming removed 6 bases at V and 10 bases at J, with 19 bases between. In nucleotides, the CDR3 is TGTGCCAGCAGTAGGGCAGAGGGGGGGACGATTCAGTACTTC. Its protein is CASSRAEGGTIQYF.

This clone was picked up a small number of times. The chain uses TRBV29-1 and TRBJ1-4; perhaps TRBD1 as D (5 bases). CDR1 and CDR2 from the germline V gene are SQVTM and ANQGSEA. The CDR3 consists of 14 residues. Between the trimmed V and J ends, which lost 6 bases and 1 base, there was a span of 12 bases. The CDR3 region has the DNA TGCAGCGTCTTAGCAGGGCTAACTAATGAAAAACTGTTTTTT. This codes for CSVLAGLTNEKLFF.

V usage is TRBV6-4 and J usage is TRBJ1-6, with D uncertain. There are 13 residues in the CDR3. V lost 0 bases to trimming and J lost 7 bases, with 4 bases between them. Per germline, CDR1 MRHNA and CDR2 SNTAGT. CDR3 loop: CASSDSLNSPLHF. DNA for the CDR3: TGTGCCAGCAGTGACTCATTAAATTCACCCCTCCACTTT.

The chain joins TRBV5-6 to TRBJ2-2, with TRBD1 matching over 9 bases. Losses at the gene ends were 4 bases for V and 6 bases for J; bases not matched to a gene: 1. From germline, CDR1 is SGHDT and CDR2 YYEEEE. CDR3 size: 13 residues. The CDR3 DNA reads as TGTGCCAGCAGCCGGACAGGGGCCGGGGAGCTGTTTTTT. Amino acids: CASSRTGAGELFF. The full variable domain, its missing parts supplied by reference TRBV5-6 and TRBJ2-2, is DAGVTQSPTHLIKTRGQQVTLRCSPKSGHDTVSWYQQALGQGPQFIFQYYEEEERQRGNFPDRFSGHQFPNYSSELNVNALLLGDSALYLCASSRTGAGELFFGEGSRLTVL.

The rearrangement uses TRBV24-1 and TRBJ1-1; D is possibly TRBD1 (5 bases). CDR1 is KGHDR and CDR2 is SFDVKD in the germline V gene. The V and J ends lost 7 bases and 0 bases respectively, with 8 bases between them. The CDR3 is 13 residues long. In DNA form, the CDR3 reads TGTGCCACCAGGGGGACGGTGAACACTGAAGCTTTCTTT. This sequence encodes CATRGTVNTEAFF.

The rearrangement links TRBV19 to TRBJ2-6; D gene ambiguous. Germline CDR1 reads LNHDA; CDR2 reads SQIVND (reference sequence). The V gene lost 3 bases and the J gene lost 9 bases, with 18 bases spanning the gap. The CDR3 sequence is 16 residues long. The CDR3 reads CASSISGPKGVNVLTF. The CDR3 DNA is TGTGCCAGTAGTATCTCGGGCCCTAAGGGTGTCAACGTCCTGACTTTC.

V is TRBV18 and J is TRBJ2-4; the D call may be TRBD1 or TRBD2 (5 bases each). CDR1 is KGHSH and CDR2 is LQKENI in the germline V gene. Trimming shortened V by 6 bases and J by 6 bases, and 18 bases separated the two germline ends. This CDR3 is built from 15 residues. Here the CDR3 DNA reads TGTGCCAGCTCCCAGACCCGGGGCGATGGAAACATTCAGTACTTC. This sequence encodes CASSQTRGDGNIQYF.

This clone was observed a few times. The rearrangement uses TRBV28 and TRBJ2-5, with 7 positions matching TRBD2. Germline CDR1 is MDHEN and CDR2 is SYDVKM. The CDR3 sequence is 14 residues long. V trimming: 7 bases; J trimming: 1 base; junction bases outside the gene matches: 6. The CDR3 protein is CASTGGGPQETQYF. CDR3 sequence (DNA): TGTGCCAGCACTGGCGGGGGACCCCAAGAGACCCAGTACTTC.

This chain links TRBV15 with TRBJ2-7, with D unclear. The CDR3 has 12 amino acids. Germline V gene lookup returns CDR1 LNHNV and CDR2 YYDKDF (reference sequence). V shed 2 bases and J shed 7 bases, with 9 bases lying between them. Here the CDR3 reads CATSRPYREQYF. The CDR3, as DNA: TGTGCCACCAGCAGACCTTACAGAGAGCAGTACTTC.

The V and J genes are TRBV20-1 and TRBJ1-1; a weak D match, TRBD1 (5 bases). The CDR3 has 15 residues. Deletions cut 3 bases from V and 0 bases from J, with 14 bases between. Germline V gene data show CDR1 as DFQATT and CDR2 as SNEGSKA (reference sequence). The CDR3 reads CSASPQTAMNTEAFF. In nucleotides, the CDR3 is TGCAGTGCTAGTCCACAGACAGCGATGAACACTGAAGCTTTCTTT.